Listed below are T cell receptor beta chains from one sample, sequenced in a study of blood T cell repertoires in COVID-19. Clones were sequenced by immunoSEQ multiplex PCR, and TCRdb holds only the in-frame ones, with some missing. This sample has 35,000 to 45,000 clones, with 88% found just once. The sequencing input was peripheral blood. Receptors originate from a human donor in a cohort sampled during active COVID-19. Each CDR3 is given without its conserved first and last residue. Fields, in order: clone size, V gene, CDR3 protein. Only part of the rows carry a size: once, few, many, or a class if the clone is expanded.

>.|TRBV30
AWSMGAGGGYT
>.|TRBV4-1
ASSHYQGLDNSPLH
>.|TRBV27
ASSPSGLAGELF
>.|TRBV7-9
GWPGNTIY
>.|TRBV4-3
ASSREDLGTGFGRGTDTQY
>.|TRBV18
ASAQGRLAGAYNEQF
>.|TRBV6-5
ASSRGMLAETQY
>.|TRBV6-5
ASSLFGLAGQETQY
>few|TRBV7-6
ASSSSPGGSNQPQH
>many|TRBV11-2
ASSRHGGGISYNEQF
>.|TRBV6-5
ASRPTHSNQPQH
>once|TRBV4-3
ASSEVSDRGTEAF
>.|TRBV9
ASSVTGAQETQY
>.|TRBV27
ASSTKQGGLNYGYT
>.|TRBV2
ATGTEFNSPLH
>.|TRBV18
ASSPAPSGDNEQF
>few|TRBV3-1/TRBV3-2
ASSQGGDALYNSPLH
>.|TRBV2
ASSDETGDNGYT
>.|TRBV5-5
ASSLELWTGGEQY